This T cell receptor beta chain came from a study of OX40 agonist ivuxolimab in advanced cancers. A few counts support this clone. Sequencing used immunoSEQ multiplex PCR; TCRdb keeps in-frame clones, though not all of them. The sample lists approximately 70,000 clones, about 85% occurring once. The CDR3 has 15 amino acids. V lost 4 bases, J lost 0 bases, and 1 base stayed unmatched. Per germline, CDR1 SGHKS and CDR2 YYEKEE (reference sequence). The sample consisted of CD4+ or CD8+ T cells sorted from blood, taken in a trial of the OX40 agonist ivuxolimab. This receptor was obtained from an adult with an advanced solid tumor such as melanoma, head and neck, liver or kidney cancer. The chain is built from TRBV5-5 and TRBJ2-1, with 10 bases fitting TRBD2. In nucleotides, the CDR3 is TGTGCCAGCAGCACTAGCGGGATCTCCTACAATGAGCAGTTCTTC. Amino acid sequence: CASSTSGISYNEQFF.